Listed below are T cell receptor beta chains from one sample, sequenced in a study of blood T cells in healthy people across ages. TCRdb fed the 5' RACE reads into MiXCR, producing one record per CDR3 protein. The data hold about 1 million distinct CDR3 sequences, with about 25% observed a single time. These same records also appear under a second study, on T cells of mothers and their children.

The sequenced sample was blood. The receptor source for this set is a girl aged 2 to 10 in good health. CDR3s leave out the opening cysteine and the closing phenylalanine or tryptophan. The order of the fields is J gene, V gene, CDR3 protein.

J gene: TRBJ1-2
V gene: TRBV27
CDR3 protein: ASSLSLTGGDGYT

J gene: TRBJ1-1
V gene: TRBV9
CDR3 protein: ASSVAQGSGAF

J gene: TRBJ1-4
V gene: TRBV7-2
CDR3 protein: ASSPRLVGQRKEKLF

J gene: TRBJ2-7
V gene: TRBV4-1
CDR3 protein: ASSHPGTGGEQY

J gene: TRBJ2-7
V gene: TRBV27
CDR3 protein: ASSIGTSGLYEQY

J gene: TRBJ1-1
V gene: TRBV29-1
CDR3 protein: SVEGNTEAS

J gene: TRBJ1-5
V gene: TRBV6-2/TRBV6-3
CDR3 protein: ASSPTSIGQPQH

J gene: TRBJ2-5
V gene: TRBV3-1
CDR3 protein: ASSPPGGLQETQY

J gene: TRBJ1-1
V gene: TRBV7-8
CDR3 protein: ASSVGTPLNTEAF

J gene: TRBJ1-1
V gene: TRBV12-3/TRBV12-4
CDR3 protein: ASRSGNTEAF

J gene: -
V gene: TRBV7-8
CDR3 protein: ASSRTGLAGVREQF

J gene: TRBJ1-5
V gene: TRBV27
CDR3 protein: ASSPDGGQPQH

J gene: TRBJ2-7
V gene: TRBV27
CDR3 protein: ASSISGTVYEQY

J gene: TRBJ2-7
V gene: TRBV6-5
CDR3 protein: ASSYPKAGGTYEQY

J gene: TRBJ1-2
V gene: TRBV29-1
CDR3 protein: SVGRYGTGGSYT

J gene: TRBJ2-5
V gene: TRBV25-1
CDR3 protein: ASSDLTGVGETQY

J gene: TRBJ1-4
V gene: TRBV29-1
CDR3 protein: SVVDYGSEKLF

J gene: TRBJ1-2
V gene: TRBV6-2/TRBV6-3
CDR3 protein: ASSYEGTGTIGYT

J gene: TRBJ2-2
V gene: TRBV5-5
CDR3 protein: ASSRSGTNTGELF

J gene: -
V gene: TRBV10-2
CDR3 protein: ASWGIDYEQY

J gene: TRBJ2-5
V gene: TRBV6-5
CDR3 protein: ATVHSGARGETQY

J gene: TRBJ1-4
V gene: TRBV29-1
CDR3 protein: SAVTPNHEKLF

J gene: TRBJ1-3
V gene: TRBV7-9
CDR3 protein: ASSLVGASGNTIY

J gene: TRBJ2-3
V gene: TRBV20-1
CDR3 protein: SARRGGLPPTDTQY

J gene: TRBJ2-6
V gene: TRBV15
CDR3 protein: ATSRERVSGANVLT

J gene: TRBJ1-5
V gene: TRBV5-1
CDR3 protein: ASSLGGQGQPQH

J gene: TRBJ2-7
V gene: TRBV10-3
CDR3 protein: AIGRDNEQY

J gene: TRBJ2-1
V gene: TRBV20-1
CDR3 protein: SARVRSGASYNEQF

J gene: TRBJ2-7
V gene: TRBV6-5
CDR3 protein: ASSVGAAQY

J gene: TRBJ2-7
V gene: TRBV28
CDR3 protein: ASSFGRGATYEQY

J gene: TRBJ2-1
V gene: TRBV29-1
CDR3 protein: NVGKRDEQF

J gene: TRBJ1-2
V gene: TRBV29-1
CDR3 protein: SVTGVYGYT

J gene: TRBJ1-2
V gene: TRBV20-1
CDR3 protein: SASLQGRAYGYT

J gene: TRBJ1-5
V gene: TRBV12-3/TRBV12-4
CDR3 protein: ASSLYWGRGNQPQH

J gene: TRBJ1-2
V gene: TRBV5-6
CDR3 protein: ASSRKGGYT

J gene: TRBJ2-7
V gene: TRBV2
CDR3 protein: ASRGDSFSYEQY

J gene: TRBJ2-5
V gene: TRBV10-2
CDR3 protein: ASSESHRAREAQY

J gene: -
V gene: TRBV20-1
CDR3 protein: SALKEAGYGQY

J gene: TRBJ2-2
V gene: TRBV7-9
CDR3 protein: ASSKTTGHLPGELF